This entry is about one T cell receptor beta chain. The antigen is unknown. Via MiXCR, TCRdb re-called the RT-PCR reads, giving one row per CDR3 protein. The sample carries thousands of distinct CDR3 sequences, 81% recorded once. This sample stems from a study of yellow fever vaccine responses in identical twins. Whole-study results and caveats: A vaccine T cell response that seemed partly convergent and partly personalized was reported in twins.

In germline, CDR1 is SQVTM, CDR2 ANQGSEA. V lost 1 base to trimming and J lost 4 bases, with 8 bases between them. This CDR3 spans 13 amino acids. The sequenced sample was T cells from blood (PBMCs), unsorted or a sorted subset (not recorded which), obtained before or after yellow fever vaccination (not recorded which). The receptor's source is a young woman who received the yellow fever vaccine. The chain couples TRBV29-1 to TRBJ2-1; D is undetermined. Written as DNA, the CDR3 is TGCAGCGTTGAAGGACAAGCTTACAATGAGCAGTTCTTC. It codes for CSVEGQAYNEQFF.